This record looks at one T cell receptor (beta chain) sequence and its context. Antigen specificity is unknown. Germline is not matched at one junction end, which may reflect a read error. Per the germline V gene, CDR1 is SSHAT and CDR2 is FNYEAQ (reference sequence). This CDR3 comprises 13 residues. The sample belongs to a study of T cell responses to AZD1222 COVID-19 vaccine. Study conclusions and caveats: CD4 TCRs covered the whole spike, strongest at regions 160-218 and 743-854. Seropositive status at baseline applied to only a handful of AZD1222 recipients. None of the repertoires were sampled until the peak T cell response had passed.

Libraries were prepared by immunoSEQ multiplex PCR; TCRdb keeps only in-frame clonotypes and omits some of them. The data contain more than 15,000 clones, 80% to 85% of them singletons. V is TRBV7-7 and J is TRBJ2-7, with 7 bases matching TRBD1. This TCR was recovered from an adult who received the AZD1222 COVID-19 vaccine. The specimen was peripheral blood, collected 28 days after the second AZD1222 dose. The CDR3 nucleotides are TGTGCTAGCAGCAGGACAGGAGGAGACGAGCAGTACTTC. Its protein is CASSRTGGDEQYF. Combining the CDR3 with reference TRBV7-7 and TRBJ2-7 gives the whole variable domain GAGVSQSPRYKVTKRGQDVTLRCDPISSHATLYWYQQALGQGPEFLTYFNYEAQPDKSGLPSDRFSAERPEGSISTLTIQRTEQRDSAMYRCASSRTGGDEQYFGPGTRLTVT.